The rows below give T cell receptor beta chains drawn from one sample of a study of blood T cell repertoires in COVID-19. Measured with immunoSEQ multiplex PCR; TCRdb has only the in-frame clones, and not every one. The sample records 200,000 to 250,000 clones, approximately 90% being singletons. Material for sequencing was peripheral blood. The receptors come from a woman under 40 with COVID-19, enrolled during active disease. CDR3s include the opening cysteine and the closing phenylalanine or tryptophan. D genes are given only for firm matches. Only some rows state a clone size, as once, few, many or a class for expanded clones.

D	size	V	J	CDR3	DNA
.	.	TRBV7-9	TRBJ1-2	CASSLDVQANYGYTF	TGTGCCAGCAGCTTAGACGTCCAGGCCAACTATGGCTACACCTTC
.	few	TRBV5-1	TRBJ1-2	CASSLEGARDSSRYTF	TGCGCCAGCAGCTTGGAGGGCGCCCGGGACTCCTCTAGATACACCTTC
TRBD1	.	TRBV7-2	TRBJ2-1	CASSRTGSHNEQFF	TGTGCCAGCAGCCGGACAGGGAGTCACAATGAGCAGTTCTTC
TRBD2	once	TRBV28	TRBJ2-1	CASFTLFGTSGGHWDNEQFF	TGTGCCAGTTTTACGCTCTTCGGGACTAGCGGGGGACATTGGGACAATGAGCAGTTCTTC
TRBD1	.	TRBV6-5	TRBJ1-4	CASSYDRATNEKLFF	TGTGCCAGCAGTTACGACAGGGCAACTAATGAAAAACTGTTTTTT
.	.	TRBV27	TRBJ2-5	CASTSVLQQGRRLIRGQETQYF	TGTGCCAGCACCTCAGTACTACAGCAGGGCAGAAGACTCATCAGGGGCCAAGAGACCCAGTACTTC
TRBD1	.	TRBV6-5	TRBJ1-2	CASSYFGTGGDGYTF	TGTGCCAGCAGTTACTTCGGAACAGGGGGCGATGGCTACACCTTC
.	.	TRBV15	TRBJ2-3	CATSRDLFTSSTDTQYF	TGTGCCACCAGCAGAGATTTGTTTACATCTAGCACAGATACGCAGTATTTT
TRBD2	.	TRBV5-8	TRBJ2-3	CASSLGSGRGTDTQYF	TGTGCCAGCAGCTTAGGGAGCGGGAGGGGCACAGATACGCAGTATTTT
TRBD1	.	TRBV11-3	TRBJ2-3	CASSLRQGALADTQYF	TGTGCCAGCAGCTTACGACAGGGGGCGCTTGCAGATACGCAGTATTTT
TRBD1	.	TRBV7-2	TRBJ1-2	CASSLEVRDSAYGYTF	TGTGCCAGCAGCTTAGAAGTAAGGGACAGCGCCTATGGCTACACCTTC
TRBD2	.	TRBV5-1	TRBJ2-3	CASSTGLADTQYF	TGCGCCAGCAGCACGGGACTAGCAGATACGCAGTATTTT
TRBD1	.	TRBV4-1	TRBJ1-5	CASSQAAGQGVQPQHF	TGCGCCAGCAGCCAGGCCGCGGGACAGGGCGTTCAGCCCCAGCATTTT
.	.	TRBV29-1	TRBJ1-1	CSVAGLLNTEAFF	TGCAGCGTTGCTGGGCTTCTGAACACTGAAGCTTTCTTT
.	.	TRBV19	TRBJ1-1	CASSIVKGTLLPGIMNTEAFF	TGTGCCAGTAGTATCGTAAAGGGGACACTTTTACCGGGAATCATGAACACTGAAGCTTTCTTT
TRBD1	.	TRBV19	TRBJ1-5	CASRDQGVRSNQPQHF	TGTGCCAGTCGAGATCAGGGGGTACGCAGCAATCAGCCCCAGCATTTT
TRBD2	.	TRBV7-8	TRBJ2-3	CASSLVAWLAGPDTQYF	TGTGCCAGCAGCTTAGTGGCCTGGCTAGCGGGCCCAGATACGCAGTATTTT
TRBD1	.	TRBV18	TRBJ1-1	CASSRDRGPAFF	TGTGCCAGCTCCCGTGACAGGGGGCCAGCTTTCTTT
.	few	TRBV9	TRBJ2-2	CASSLTSSNTGELFF	TGTGCCAGCAGCCTTACAAGTTCGAACACCGGGGAGCTGTTTTTT
TRBD2	.	TRBV5-1	TRBJ2-1	CASSNGTSVYNEQFF	TGCGCCAGCAGCAACGGGACTAGTGTCTACAATGAGCAGTTCTTC
TRBD1	.	TRBV7-8	TRBJ2-7	CASSLTSFWDRAREQYF	TGTGCCAGCAGCTTAACCTCCTTTTGGGACAGGGCTCGCGAGCAGTACTTC
TRBD1	.	TRBV18	TRBJ1-2	CASSLQGADGYTF	TGTGCCAGCTCACTGCAGGGGGCGGATGGCTACACCTTC
.	.	TRBV29-1	TRBJ2-1	CSVGRDSYNEQFF	TGCAGCGTTGGTCGGGACTCCTACAATGAGCAGTTCTTC
.	few	TRBV6-2/TRBV6-3	TRBJ2-5	CASSYWEDVGQETQYF	TGTGCCAGCAGTTACTGGGAGGACGTCGGCCAAGAGACCCAGTACTTC
TRBD2	.	TRBV6-2/TRBV6-3	TRBJ2-3	CASSYRASGADTQYF	TGTGCCAGCAGTTACCGGGCTAGCGGAGCAGATACGCAGTATTTT
TRBD2	.	TRBV27	TRBJ2-3	CASSSSGGGTDTQYF	TGTGCCAGCAGTTCTAGCGGGGGAGGGACAGATACGCAGTATTTT
.	.	TRBV19	TRBJ1-2	CATREEGQGRWSSYGGYTF	TGTGCCACCCGAGAGGAGGGGCAGGGAAGATGGAGTTCATATGGAGGCTACACCTTC
TRBD1	few	TRBV10-3	TRBJ1-6	CAISESIPGTGYSPLHF	TGTGCCATCAGTGAGTCGATCCCAGGGACAGGGTATTCACCCCTCCACTTT
TRBD1	few	TRBV18	TRBJ2-4	CASSPPGGTGPKNIQYF	TGTGCCAGCTCACCACCCGGCGGGACAGGGCCAAAAAACATTCAGTACTTC
.	.	TRBV1	TRBJ2-1	CTSSQLLGLAGGTYNEQFF	TGCACCAGCAGCCAACTCCTGGGACTAGCGGGGGGAACCTACAATGAGCAGTTCTTC
.	.	TRBV2	TRBJ1-6	CASILEALRSYNSPLHF	TGTGCCAGCATCCTCGAGGCACTTCGCTCCTATAATTCACCCCTCCACTTT
TRBD1	.	TRBV29-1	TRBJ2-7	CSANRQGPDEQYF	TGCAGCGCTAATAGACAGGGGCCCGACGAGCAGTACTTC
TRBD1	.	TRBV3-1/TRBV3-2	TRBJ1-6	CASSQDPLRDRVVGSYNSPLHF	TGTGCCAGCAGCCAAGATCCACTTCGTGACAGGGTGGTGGGCTCCTATAATTCACCCCTCCACTTT
TRBD1	.	TRBV5-1	TRBJ1-4	CASSPSAGQGNEKLFF	TGCGCCAGCAGCCCGTCCGCGGGACAGGGTAATGAAAAACTGTTTTTT
.	.	TRBV7-2	TRBJ2-7	CASRGNGNHEQYF	TGTGCCAGCAGGGGGAACGGGAACCACGAGCAGTACTTC
.	.	TRBV18	TRBJ1-6	CASSPVGAPDSPLHF	TGTGCCAGCTCACCTGTAGGGGCGCCTGATTCACCCCTCCACTTT
.	.	TRBV9	TRBJ2-3	CASSLSGSTDTQYF	TGTGCCAGCAGCTTAAGCGGGAGCACAGATACGCAGTATTTT
TRBD1	.	TRBV27	TRBJ1-5	CASRGQGAPDQPQHF	TGTGCCAGCAGAGGACAGGGGGCGCCGGATCAGCCCCAGCATTTT
TRBD2	.	TRBV6-4	TRBJ2-1	CASSDTGLAGGPEGEQFF	TGTGCCAGCAGTGACACGGGACTAGCGGGAGGGCCTGAGGGTGAGCAGTTCTTC
TRBD2	.	TRBV7-8	TRBJ2-7	CATRSGGYEQYF	TGTGCCACCCGCTCGGGAGGGTACGAGCAGTACTTC
TRBD1	.	TRBV28	TRBJ1-2	CASRDTRGLGWGYTF	TGTGCCAGCAGGGATACTAGGGGGCTGGGATGGGGCTACACCTTC
.	.	TRBV5-5	TRBJ2-1	CASSNGGFNEQFF	TGTGCCAGCAGCAACGGCGGCTTCAATGAGCAGTTCTTC
.	.	TRBV7-2	TRBJ1-5	CASSSQIRTDDSNQPQHF	TGTGCCAGCAGCTCGCAGATTCGGACAGATGATAGCAATCAGCCCCAGCATTTT
.	.	TRBV4-3	TRBJ1-4	CASSPREVDEKLFF	TGCGCCAGCAGCCCCCGGGAGGTGGATGAAAAACTGTTTTTT
TRBD1	once	TRBV6-6	TRBJ2-2	CASSQTGRPGELFF	TGTGCCAGCAGCCAGACAGGGCGGCCCGGGGAGCTGTTTTTT
TRBD1	.	TRBV6-2/TRBV6-3	TRBJ1-5	CASSDRQGAANQPQHF	TGTGCCAGCAGTGACCGACAGGGGGCAGCCAATCAGCCCCAGCATTTT
.	.	TRBV5-1	TRBJ1-2	CASSLDRATYGYTF	TGCGCCAGCAGCTTGGACAGGGCCACTTATGGCTACACCTTC
.	.	TRBV10-3	TRBJ2-2	CAISGLAKTGELFF	TGTGCCATCAGTGGACTCGCCAAGACCGGGGAGCTGTTTTTT
.	.	TRBV5-6	TRBJ1-2	CASSWERQGYGYTF	TGTGCCAGCAGCTGGGAGCGGCAAGGCTATGGCTACACCTTC
.	.	TRBV9	TRBJ1-5	CASSRGGENQPQHF	TGTGCCAGCAGCCGGGGGGGGGAGAATCAGCCCCAGCATTTT
.	.	TRBV29-1	TRBJ2-1	CSVEGGILSYNEQFF	TGCAGCGTTGAAGGCGGGATACTATCCTACAATGAGCAGTTCTTC
.	.	TRBV30	TRBJ1-1	CAWKGETEAFF	TGTGCCTGGAAAGGGGAAACTGAAGCTTTCTTT
TRBD1	once	TRBV10-3	TRBJ1-5	CAIGDRGDQPQHF	TGTGCCATCGGGGACAGGGGAGATCAGCCCCAGCATTTT
.	.	TRBV27	TRBJ1-1	CASSPNYGGEAFF	TGTGCCAGCAGCCCAAATTACGGGGGGGAAGCTTTCTTT
TRBD1	few	TRBV2	TRBJ2-7	CASSQRAGTGEQYF	TGTGCCAGCAGTCAAAGGGCAGGGACAGGCGAGCAGTACTTC